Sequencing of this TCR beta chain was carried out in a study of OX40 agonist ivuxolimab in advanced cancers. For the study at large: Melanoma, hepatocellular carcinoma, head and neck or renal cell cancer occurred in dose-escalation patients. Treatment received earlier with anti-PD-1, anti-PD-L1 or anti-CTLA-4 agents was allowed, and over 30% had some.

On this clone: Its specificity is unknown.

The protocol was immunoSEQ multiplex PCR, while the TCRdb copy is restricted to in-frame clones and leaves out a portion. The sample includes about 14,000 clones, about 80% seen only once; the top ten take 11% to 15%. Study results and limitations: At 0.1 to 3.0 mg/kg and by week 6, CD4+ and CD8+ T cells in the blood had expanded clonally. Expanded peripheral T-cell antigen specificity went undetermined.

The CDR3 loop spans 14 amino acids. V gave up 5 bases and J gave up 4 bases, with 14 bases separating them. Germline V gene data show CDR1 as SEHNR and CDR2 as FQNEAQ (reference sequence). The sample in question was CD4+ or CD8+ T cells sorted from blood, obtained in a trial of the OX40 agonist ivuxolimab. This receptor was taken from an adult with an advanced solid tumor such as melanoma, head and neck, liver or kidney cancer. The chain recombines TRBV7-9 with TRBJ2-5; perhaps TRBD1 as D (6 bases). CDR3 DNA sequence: TGTGCCAGCAGCGGCGGACAGACTCCAGAGACCCAGTACTTC. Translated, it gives CASSGGQTPETQYF.